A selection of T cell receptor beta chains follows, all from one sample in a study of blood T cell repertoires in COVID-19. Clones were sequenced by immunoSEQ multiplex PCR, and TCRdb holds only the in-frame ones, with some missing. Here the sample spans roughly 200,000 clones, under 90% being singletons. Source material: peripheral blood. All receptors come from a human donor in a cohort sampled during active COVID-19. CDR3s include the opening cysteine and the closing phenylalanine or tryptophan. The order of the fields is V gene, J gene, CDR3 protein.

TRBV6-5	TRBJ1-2	CASSYSKQGYYGYTF
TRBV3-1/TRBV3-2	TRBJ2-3	CASSQDWASTDTQYF
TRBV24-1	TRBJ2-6	CATSDTGTGTGANVLTF
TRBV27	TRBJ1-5	CASSLFRGDQPQHF
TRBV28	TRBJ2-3	CASSGDTDTQYF
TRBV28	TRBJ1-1	CASSHSREAFF
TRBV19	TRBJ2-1	CASEWTSMGEQFF
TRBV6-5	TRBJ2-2	CASNLRQNTGELFF
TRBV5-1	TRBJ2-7	CASSLAAAGTSYEQYF
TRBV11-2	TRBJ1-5	CASSQGSHNQPQHF
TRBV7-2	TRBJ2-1	CASSRPQVFNEQFF
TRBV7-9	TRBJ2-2	CASSSTGYYTGELFF
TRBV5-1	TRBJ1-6	CASSLAGGYHAPLHF
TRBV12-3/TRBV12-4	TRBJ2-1	CASSPGVYNEQFF
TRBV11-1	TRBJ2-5	CASSFPRGVGAQYF
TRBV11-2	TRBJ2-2	CASSVLAGGPLGELFF
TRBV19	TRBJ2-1	CASSRTSGSLNLYNEQFF
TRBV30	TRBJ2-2	CAWSSGGGANTGELFF
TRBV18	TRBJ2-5	CASSPLQGAGETQYF
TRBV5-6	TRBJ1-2	CASSLVSRNYGYTF
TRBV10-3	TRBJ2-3	CAISESRQSVDTQYF
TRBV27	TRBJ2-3	CASSMTSGSTDTQYF
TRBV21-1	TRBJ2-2	CASSERGLADLLRNTGELFF
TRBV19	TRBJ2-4	CASSMKAGTVENIQYF
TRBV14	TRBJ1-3	CASSQAFNFAQGYGNTIYF
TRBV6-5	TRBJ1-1	CAARGWNRGITEAFF
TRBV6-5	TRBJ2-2	CASRWDRAGTGELFF
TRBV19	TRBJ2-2	CASSIATGLGGELFF
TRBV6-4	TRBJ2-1	CASSVSGRVNEQFF
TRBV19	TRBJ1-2	CASSPVQGPCTF
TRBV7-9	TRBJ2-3	CASAEVAGGHTQYF
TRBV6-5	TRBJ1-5	CASSVYSNQPQHF
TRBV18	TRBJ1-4	CASSIRQGSGEKLFF
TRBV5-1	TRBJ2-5	CASSLGVVWGGDQETQYF
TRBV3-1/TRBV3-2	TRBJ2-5	CASSHSTSGGVGETQYF
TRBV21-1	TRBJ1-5	CASSGTQYYENQPQHF
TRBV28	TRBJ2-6	CASRRTGANVLTF
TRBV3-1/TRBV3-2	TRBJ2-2	CASSQIGAAGELFF
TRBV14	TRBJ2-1	CASSPPLGRGAYNEQFF
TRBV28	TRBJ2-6	CASSFFGRDTGANVLTF
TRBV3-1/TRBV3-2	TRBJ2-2	CASSQVTGETGELFF
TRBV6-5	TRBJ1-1	CASSDMNTEAFF
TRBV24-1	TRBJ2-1	CATSDSPGGRGNEQFF
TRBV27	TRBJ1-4	CASRLRLENEKLFF
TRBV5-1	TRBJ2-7	CASSVELDFSEQYF
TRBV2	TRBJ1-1	CAAQGGSRTEAFF
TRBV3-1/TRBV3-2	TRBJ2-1	CASSQGLVAGAYEQFF
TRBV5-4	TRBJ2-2	CASSLQGSGTGELFF
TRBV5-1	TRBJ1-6	CASSLNGRAQNSPLHF